Here is one TCR beta chain with its context. The CDR3 consists of 14 residues. The V and J ends lost 1 base and 6 bases respectively, with 10 bases between them. CDR1 is MDHEN and CDR2 is SYDVKM in the germline V gene. These data originate in a study of blood T cell repertoires in COVID-19. Study information: Material from acute and convalescent COVID-19 was sourced from the United States, Italy and Spain. PBMCs, B-cell-depleted T cells, or T cells were the source of the cDNA or gDNA that made up the material.

As handled by the study authors: Researchers report that nucleated cell counts were estimated from reference gene primer amplification. The data were produced by immunoSEQ multiplex PCR, yet TCRdb's version contains in-frame clones alone and is incomplete. D and trimming come from the DNA, and the V and J calls and clone size come from that table. Found here are some 69,000 clones, roughly 90% of them singletons; the top ten hold over 1%. This TCR was sampled from a man aged 55 to 70 with acute or convalescent COVID-19. The sequenced sample was peripheral blood. This chain links TRBV28 with TRBJ1-5, with D tentatively TRBD1 (5 bases). The CDR3 is CASSLFGRAQPQHF. DNA of the CDR3: TGTGCCAGCAGTTTATTCGGCAGGGCTCAGCCCCAGCATTTT.